The 10 T cell receptor beta chains in this list originate from one sample, sequenced in a study of T cells after yellow fever vaccination. MiXCR, applied by TCRdb to the 5' RACE reads, yields one record per CDR3 protein. The profile shows around 530,000 distinct CDR3 sequences, roughly a sixth of them singletons. Specimen: PBMCs, collected roughly 5 days after the first yellow fever vaccination. The receptors stem from a man younger than 35 who received the YFV17D yellow fever vaccine.

This rearrangement joins TRBV27 to TRBJ2-7; 7 nucleotides agree with TRBD1. In germline, CDR1 is MNHEY, CDR2 SMNVEV (reference sequence). The junction had 2 bases not matched to a gene; V was cut back by 3 bases and J by 0 bases. The CDR3 contains 14 residues. CDR3 region: CASSFDRASYEQYF. The CDR3 nucleotides read TGTGCCAGCAGTTTTGACAGGGCCTCCTACGAGCAGTACTTC.

This clonotype was found a few times. The V call is TRBV4-3, the J call TRBJ2-3, with D perhaps being TRBD1 or TRBD2 (6 bases each). The CDR3 runs 17 residues. Germline lookup yields CDR1 LGHNA and CDR2 YSLEER. V shed 2 bases and J shed 6 bases, with 21 bases lying between them. As DNA, the CDR3 is TGCGCCAGCAGCCAACTGAGGGAGACCCCCGGGGGCGATACGCAGTATTTT. Its translation: CASSQLRETPGGDTQYF.

This clonotype showed up just a few times. The chain carries TRBV7-6 and TRBJ1-6, with D perhaps matching TRBD1 (5 bases). Germline V gene data show CDR1 as SGHVS and CDR2 as FNYEAQ. The CDR3 is made up of 15 amino acids. V dropped 4 bases and J dropped 9 bases, with 16 bases sitting between them. CDR3 protein: CASSSNWDPSSPLHF. Written as DNA, the CDR3 is TGTGCCAGCAGCTCAAATTGGGACCCCAGTTCACCCCTCCACTTT.

This clonotype was seen only a few times. This chain joins TRBV18 and TRBJ2-2; D is perhaps TRBD2 (6 bases). This CDR3 is built from 15 residues. Deletions cut 3 bases from V and 5 bases from J, with 13 bases between. The germline gives CDR1 KGHSH, CDR2 LQKENI. DNA of the CDR3: TGTGCCAGCTCACCGGGGATGAGCGGGACCGGGGAGCTGTTTTTT. Its protein product is CASSPGMSGTGELFF.

This clonotype was recorded a few times. In nucleotides, the CDR3 is TGCAGTGCTAGACCAGACAGTTCCTACGAGCAGTACGTC. Translated, it gives CSARPDSSYEQYV. J is TRBJ2-7 and V is TRBV20-1, with D perhaps matching TRBD1 (5 bases). The V and J ends lost 2 bases and 1 base respectively, with 9 bases between them. The CDR3 sequence is 13 residues long. The germline gives CDR1 DFQATT, CDR2 SNEGSKA (reference sequence).

Remarks on this clonotype: One end of the junction varies from germline; a read error may be responsible. The chain is built from TRBV15 and TRBJ2-6; TRBD1 matches 11 bases. The CDR3 is 17 residues long. CDR1 is LNHNV and CDR2 is YYDKDF in the germline V gene (reference sequence). The CDR3 reads CATRRTGGSAGANVLTF. The DNA for the CDR3 is TGTGCCACCCGCAGGACAGGGGGCTCAGCAGGGGCCAACGTCCTGACTTTC.

The sample holds many counts of this clonotype. This rearrangement joins TRBV12-3 or TRBV12-4 to TRBJ2-5, with 8 bases identical to TRBD2. The CDR3 extends over 16 amino acids. V shed 1 base, J shed 3 bases, and the junction held 7 bases outside the gene matches. The CDR3 reads CASSLDEGAGEETQYF. CDR3 bases: TGTGCCAGCAGTTTAGACGAAGGAGCGGGGGAAGAGACCCAGTACTTC.

This clonotype was observed at least ten times. The rearrangement joins TRBV7-2 to TRBJ1-2; the D is unclear. CDR3 length: 15 amino acids. V shed 5 bases and J shed 3 bases, with 16 bases lying between them. The V gene's germline CDR1 is SGHTA and CDR2 FQGNSA. The CDR3 loop reads CASSAYNIGDYGYTF. The CDR3 nucleotides are TGTGCCAGCAGCGCGTATAACATTGGGGACTATGGCTACACCTTC.

This clonotype showed up just a few times. This chain links TRBV7-8 with TRBJ2-7; D not resolved. Trimming removed 0 bases at V and 1 base at J, with 7 bases between. The germline V gene has CDR1 SGHVS and CDR2 FQNEAQ. The CDR3 spans 14 residues. The CDR3 loop is CASSLAGRSYEQYV. The DNA of the CDR3 is TGTGCCAGCAGCTTAGCCGGCAGGTCCTACGAGCAGTACGTC.

CDR3 loop: CASSPPRRGMGETQYF. CDR3 DNA sequence: TGTGCCAGCAGCCCTCCCCGGCGGGGGATGGGGGAGACCCAGTACTTC. The chain employs TRBV7-2 and TRBJ2-5, with 7 bases fitting TRBD2. V lost 5 bases to trimming and J lost 5 bases; unmatched junction nucleotides: 14. This CDR3 has 16 residues. Germline values: CDR1 SGHTA, CDR2 FQGNSA. The complete variable domain, with remaining parts taken from reference TRBV7-2 and TRBJ2-5, reads GAGVSQSPSNKVTEKGKDVELRCDPISGHTALYWYRQSLGQGLEFLIYFQGNSAPDKSGLPSDRFSAERTGGSVSTLTIQRTQQEDSAVYLCASSPPRRGMGETQYFGPGTRLLVL.